Here is one T cell receptor (beta chain) with its context. The antigen is unknown. This CDR3 spans 15 amino acids. Germline V gives CDR1 SEHNR, CDR2 FQNEAQ (reference sequence). Trimming took off 3 bases at V and 16 bases at J, with 25 bases between the two ends. Time point given: cycle 4 day 1 (C4D1), after six to seven weeks of nivolumab. Each of the patients experienced relapse following autologous stem cell transplantation, and their brentuximab vedotin exposure differed. Negative selection with magnetic separation was used to purify CD4+ T cells from thawed PBMCs. The repertoire was sequenced with immunoSEQ multiplex PCR; TCRdb's copy has only in-frame clones and lacks some. The sample lists around 11,000 clones; around 70% were seen once. The data were taken from a study of PD-1 blockade in classical Hodgkin lymphoma. Study-wide results and caveats: Patients with a complete response exhibited baseline diversity comparable to newly diagnosed patients.

V is TRBV7-9 and J is TRBJ2-1, with D maybe TRBD2 (6 bases). The source material was CD4+ T cells from blood, sampled before the fourth cycle of nivolumab. The source of this sequence is a human donor with classical Hodgkin lymphoma. CDR3 residues: CASSFQGLLAHEPFF. The CDR3 coding sequence is TGTGCCAGCAGCTTCCAGGGTTTACTAGCCCACGAGCCTTTCTTC. The entire variable domain, with the rest obtained from reference TRBV7-9 and TRBJ2-1, is as follows: DTGVSQNPRHKITKRGQNVTFRCDPISEHNRLYWYRQTLGQGPEFLTYFQNEAQLEKSRLLSDRFSAERPKGSFSTLEIQRTEQGDSAMYLCASSFQGLLAHEPFFGPGTRLTVL.